This T cell receptor beta chain derives from a study of shared clonotypes between healthy human individuals. Adult donors, all healthy and HIV-negative, had no recent acute infections or vaccinations. The authors loaded 150 to 250 ng DNA, around 32,000 T cell genomes, into sorted-subset replicate PCRs. Using immunoSEQ multiplex PCR, the repertoire was profiled, and TCRdb retains in-frame clones only, with some absent. The table includes roughly 1.4 million clones, just under 99% detected once. Notes on this clone: Other DNA variants within this sample encode the same CDR3.

The V end lost 4 bases, the J end lost 2 bases, and 6 bases lay between the germline ends. The CDR3 consists of 12 residues. The germline V gene encodes CDR1 SGHRS and CDR2 YFSETQ. Sequencing was carried out using naive CD4+ T cells sorted from blood. The sample's subset: CD45RA+ positively selected. V gene TRBV5-1 combines with J gene TRBJ2-5; no firm D call. This receptor was obtained from a man aged 25 to 45 in good health. In DNA form, the CDR3 reads TGCGCCAGCAGCCCCGGTCAAGAGACCCAGTACTTC. This translates into CASSPGQETQYF.